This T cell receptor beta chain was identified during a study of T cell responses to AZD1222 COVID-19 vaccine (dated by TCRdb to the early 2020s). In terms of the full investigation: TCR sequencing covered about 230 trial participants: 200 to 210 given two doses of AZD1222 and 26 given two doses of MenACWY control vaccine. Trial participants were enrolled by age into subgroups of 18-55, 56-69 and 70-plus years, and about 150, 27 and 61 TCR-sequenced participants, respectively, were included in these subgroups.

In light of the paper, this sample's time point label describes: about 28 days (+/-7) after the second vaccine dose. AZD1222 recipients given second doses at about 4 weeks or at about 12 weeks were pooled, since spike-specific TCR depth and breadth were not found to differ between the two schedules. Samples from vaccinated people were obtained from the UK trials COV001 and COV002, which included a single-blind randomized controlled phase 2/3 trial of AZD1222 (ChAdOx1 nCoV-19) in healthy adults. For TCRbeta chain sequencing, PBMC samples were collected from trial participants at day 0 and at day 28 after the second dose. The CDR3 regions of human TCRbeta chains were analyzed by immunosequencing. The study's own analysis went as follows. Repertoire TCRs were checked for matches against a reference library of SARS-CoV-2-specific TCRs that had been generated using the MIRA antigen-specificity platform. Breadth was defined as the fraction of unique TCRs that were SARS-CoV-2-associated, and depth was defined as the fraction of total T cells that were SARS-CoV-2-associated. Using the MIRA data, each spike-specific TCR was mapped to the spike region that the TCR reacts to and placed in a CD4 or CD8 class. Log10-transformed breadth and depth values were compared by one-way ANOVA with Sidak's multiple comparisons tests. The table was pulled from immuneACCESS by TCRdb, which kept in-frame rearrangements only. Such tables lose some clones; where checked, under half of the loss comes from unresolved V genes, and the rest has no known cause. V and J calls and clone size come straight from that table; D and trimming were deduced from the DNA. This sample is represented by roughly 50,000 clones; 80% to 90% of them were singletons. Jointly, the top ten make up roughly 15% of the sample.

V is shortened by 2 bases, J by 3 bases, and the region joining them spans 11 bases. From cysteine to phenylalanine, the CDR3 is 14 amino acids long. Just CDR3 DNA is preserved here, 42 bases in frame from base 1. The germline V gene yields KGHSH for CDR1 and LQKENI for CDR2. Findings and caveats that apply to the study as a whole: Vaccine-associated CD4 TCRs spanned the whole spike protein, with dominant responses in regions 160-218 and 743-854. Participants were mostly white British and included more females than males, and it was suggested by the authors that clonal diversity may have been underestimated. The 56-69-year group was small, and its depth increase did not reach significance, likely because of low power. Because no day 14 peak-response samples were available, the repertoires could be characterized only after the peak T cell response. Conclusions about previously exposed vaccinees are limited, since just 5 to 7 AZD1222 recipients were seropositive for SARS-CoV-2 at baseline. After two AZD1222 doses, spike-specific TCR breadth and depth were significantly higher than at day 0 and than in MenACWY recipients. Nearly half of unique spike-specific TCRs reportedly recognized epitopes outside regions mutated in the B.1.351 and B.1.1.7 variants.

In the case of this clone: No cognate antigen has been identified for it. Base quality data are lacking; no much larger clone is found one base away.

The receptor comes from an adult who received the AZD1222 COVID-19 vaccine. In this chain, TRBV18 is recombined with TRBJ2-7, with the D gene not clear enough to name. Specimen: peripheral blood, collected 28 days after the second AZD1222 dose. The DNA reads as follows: TGTGCCAGCTCACCAACTCGTTACCTCTACGAGCAGTACTTC. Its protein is CASSPTRYLYEQYF. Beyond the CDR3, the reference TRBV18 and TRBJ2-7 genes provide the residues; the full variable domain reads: NAGVMQNPRHLVRRRGQEARLRCSPMKGHSHVYWYRQLPEEGLKFMVYLQKENIIDESGMPKERFSAEFPKEGPSILRIQQVVRGDSAAYFCASSPTRYLYEQYFGPGTRLTVT.